The present T cell receptor (beta chain) was sequenced within a study of response to subunit inactivated influenza vaccine. TCRdb called the RT-PCR reads again in MiXCR, with one record for every CDR3 protein. In the table there are hundreds of thousands of distinct CDR3 sequences, about a fifth of which are singletons. Germline lookup yields CDR1 SEHNR and CDR2 FQNEAQ (reference sequence). The CDR3 contains 14 residues. Trimming removed 0 bases from V and 7 bases from J, with 11 bases in between. This clonotype was seen a few times. Source: PBMCs from blood, taken less than 22 months after vaccination. The V and J genes are TRBV7-9 and TRBJ2-3; D gene uncertain. This sequence originates from a man between 50 and 70 years old who received an inactivated influenza vaccine. CDR3 loop: CASSLADQTNTQYF. The CDR3 coding sequence is TGTGCCAGCAGCTTAGCAGACCAGACAAATACGCAGTATTTT. Full variable domain (outside the CDR3, taken from reference TRBV7-9 and TRBJ2-3): DTGVSQNPRHKITKRGQNVTFRCDPISEHNRLYWYRQTLGQGPEFLTYFQNEAQLEKSRLLSDRFSAERPKGSFSTLEIQRTEQGDSAMYLCASSLADQTNTQYFGPGTRLTVL.